This T cell receptor (beta chain) was captured in a study of blood T cell repertoires in COVID-19. Unmatched junction bases numbered 11, after V lost 6 bases and J lost 11 bases. The CDR3 is 13 amino acids. The repertoire was sequenced with immunoSEQ multiplex PCR; TCRdb's copy has only in-frame clones and lacks some. This table holds 100,000 to 130,000 clones, 80% to 90% found once. This clone is a singleton in its sample. The specimen was peripheral blood. This sequence was found in a human donor in a cohort sampled during active COVID-19. The chain has TRBV12-3 or TRBV12-4 and TRBJ1-1; 8 bases are a match to TRBD1. The CDR3 region is CASSPTGGLKAFF. CDR3 DNA: TGTGCCAGCAGCCCTACAGGGGGGTTGAAGGCTTTCTTT.